This T cell receptor (beta chain) is drawn from a study of T cells in Graves' hyperthyroidism and ophthalmopathy. Details on this clonotype: Antigen unknown.

TCR beta CDR3 regions were amplified from RNA transcripts. The HTBI set primed first-round TCR CDR3 RT-PCR. TCRdb passed the multiplex PCR reads through MiXCR, listing each CDR3 protein once. The data show 480,000 or so distinct CDR3 sequences, around an eighth seen once. The CDR3 sequence is 12 residues long. The germline V gene encodes CDR1 WNHNN and CDR2 SYGVQD (reference sequence). V dropped 2 bases and J dropped 6 bases, with 6 bases sitting between them. Whole-study results and caveats: Ophthalmopathy was distinguished from stable hyperthyroidism by 13 V-J signatures. Appearing also in blood were most of the thyroid clonotypes expanded above 0.001.

The J gene is TRBJ2-3, the V gene TRBV10-1; D unresolved. The receptor was isolated from a woman aged 18-29 years with Graves' hyperthyroidism. The specimen was blood. The CDR3: CASSENTDTQYF. DNA of the CDR3: TGCGCCAGCAGTGAGAATACGGATACGCAGTATTTT.